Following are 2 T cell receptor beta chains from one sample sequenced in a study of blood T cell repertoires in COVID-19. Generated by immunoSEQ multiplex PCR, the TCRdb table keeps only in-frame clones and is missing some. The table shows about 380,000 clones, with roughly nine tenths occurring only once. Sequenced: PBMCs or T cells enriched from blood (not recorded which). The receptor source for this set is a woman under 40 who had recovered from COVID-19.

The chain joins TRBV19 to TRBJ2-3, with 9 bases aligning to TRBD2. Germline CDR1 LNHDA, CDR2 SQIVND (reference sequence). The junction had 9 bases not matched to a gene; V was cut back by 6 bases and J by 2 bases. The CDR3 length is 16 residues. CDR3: CASSSGGGGTTDTQYF. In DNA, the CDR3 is TGTGCCAGTAGCTCTGGCGGGGGGGGGACCACAGATACGCAGTATTTT.

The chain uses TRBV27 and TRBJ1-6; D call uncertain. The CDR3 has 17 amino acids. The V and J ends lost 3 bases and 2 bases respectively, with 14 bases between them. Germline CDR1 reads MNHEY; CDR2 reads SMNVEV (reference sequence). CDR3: CASSLNAGFTYNSPLHF. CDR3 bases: TGTGCCAGCAGTTTGAATGCGGGGTTCACCTATAATTCACCCCTCCACTTT.